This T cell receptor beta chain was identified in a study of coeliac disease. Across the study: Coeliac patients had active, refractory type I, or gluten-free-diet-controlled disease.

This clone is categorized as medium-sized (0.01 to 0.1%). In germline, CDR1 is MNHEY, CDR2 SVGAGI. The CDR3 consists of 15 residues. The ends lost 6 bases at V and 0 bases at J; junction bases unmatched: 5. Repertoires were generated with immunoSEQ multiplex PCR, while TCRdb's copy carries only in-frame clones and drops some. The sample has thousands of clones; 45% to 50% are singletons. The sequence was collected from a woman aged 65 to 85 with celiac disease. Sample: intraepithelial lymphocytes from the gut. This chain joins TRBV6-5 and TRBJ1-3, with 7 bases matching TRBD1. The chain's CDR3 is CASSGTVSSGNTIYF. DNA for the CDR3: TGTGCCAGCAGCGGGACAGTTAGCTCTGGAAACACCATATATTTT.